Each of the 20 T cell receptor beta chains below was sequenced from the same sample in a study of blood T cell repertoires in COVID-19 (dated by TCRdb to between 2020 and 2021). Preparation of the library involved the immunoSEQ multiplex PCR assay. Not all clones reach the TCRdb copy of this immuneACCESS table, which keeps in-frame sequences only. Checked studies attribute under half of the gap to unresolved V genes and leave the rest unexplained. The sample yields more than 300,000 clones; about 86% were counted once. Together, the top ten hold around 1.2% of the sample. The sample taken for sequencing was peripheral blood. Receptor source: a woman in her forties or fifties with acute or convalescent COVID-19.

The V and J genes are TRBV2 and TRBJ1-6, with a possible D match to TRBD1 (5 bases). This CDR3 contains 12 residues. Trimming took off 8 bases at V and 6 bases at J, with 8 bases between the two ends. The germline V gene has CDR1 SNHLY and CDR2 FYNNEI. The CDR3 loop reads CASGQGNSPLHF. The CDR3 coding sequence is TGTGCCAGCGGGCAGGGTAATTCACCCCTCCACTTT.

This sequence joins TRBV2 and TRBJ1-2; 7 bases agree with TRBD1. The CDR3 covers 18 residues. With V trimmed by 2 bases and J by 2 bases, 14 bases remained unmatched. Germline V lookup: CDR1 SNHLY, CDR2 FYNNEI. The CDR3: CASSEIGVWDRANYGYTF. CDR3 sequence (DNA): TGTGCCAGCAGTGAAATCGGGGTTTGGGACAGAGCAAACTATGGCTACACCTTC.

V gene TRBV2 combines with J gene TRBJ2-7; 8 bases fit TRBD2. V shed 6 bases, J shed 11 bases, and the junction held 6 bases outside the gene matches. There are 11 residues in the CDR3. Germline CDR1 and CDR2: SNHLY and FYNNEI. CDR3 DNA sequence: TGTGCCAGCAGGGCCGGGACTAGTAAGTACTTC. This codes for CASRAGTSKYF.

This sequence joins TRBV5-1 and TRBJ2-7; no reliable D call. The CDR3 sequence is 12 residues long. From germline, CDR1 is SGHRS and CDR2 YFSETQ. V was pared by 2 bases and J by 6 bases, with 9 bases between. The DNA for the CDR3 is TGCGCCAGCAGCTTAAGCGCGTCCGAGCAGTACTTC. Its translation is CASSLSASEQYF.

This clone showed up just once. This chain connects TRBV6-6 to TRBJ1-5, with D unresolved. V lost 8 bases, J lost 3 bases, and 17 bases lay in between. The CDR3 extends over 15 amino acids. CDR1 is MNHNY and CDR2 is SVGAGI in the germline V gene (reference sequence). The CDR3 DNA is TGTGCCAGCCGTTGGGCAAATCAACCCAATCAGCCCCAGCATTTT. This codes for CASRWANQPNQPQHF.

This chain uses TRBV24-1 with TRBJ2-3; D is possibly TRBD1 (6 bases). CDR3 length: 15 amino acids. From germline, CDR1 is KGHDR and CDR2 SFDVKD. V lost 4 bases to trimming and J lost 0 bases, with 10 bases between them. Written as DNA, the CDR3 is TGTGCCACCAGTGACCCGGGACACAGCACAGATACGCAGTATTTT. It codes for CATSDPGHSTDTQYF.

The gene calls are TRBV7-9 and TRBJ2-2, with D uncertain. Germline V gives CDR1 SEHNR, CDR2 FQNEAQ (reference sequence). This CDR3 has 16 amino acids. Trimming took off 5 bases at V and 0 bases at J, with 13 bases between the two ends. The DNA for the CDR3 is TGTGCCAGCAGCCCTAGTCGGTCTGCGAACACCGGGGAGCTGTTTTTT. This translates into CASSPSRSANTGELFF.

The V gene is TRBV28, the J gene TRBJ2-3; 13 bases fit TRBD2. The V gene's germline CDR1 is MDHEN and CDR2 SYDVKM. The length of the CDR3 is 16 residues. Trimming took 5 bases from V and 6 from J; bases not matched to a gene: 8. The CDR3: CASSTTSGGERDTQYF. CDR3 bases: TGTGCCAGCAGTACTACTAGCGGGGGGGAAAGGGATACGCAGTATTTT.

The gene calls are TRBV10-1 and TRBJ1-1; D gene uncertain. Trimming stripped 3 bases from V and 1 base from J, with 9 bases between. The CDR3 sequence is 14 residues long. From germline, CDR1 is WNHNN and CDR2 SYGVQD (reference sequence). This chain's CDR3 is CASSESPRNTEAFF. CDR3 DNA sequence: TGCGCCAGCAGTGAATCCCCCCGGAACACTGAAGCTTTCTTT.

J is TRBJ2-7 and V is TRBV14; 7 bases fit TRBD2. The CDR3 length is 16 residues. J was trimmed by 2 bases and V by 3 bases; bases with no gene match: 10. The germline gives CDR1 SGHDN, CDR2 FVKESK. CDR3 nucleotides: TGTGCCAGCAGCCACACCCTCGGGGAGGGACCCTACGAGCAGTACTTC. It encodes CASSHTLGEGPYEQYF. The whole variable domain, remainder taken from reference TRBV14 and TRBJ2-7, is EAGVTQFPSHSVIEKGQTVTLRCDPISGHDNLYWYRRVMGKEIKFLLHFVKESKQDESGMPNNRFLAERTGGTYSTLKVQPAELEDSGVYFCASSHTLGEGPYEQYFGPGTRLTVT.

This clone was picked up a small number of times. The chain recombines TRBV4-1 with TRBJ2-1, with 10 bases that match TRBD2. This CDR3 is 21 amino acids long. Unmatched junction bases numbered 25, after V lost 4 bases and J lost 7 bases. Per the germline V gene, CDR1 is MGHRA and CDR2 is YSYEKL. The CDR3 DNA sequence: TGCGCCAGCAGCCTCCAGGGAGACAGCGGGGGGGCAGGGAAACGTTCGAATGAGCAGTTCTTC. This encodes CASSLQGDSGGAGKRSNEQFF.

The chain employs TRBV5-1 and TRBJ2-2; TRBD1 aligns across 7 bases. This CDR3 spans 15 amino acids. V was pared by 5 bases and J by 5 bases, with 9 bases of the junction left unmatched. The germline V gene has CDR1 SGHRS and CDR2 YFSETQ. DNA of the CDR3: TGCGCCAGCAGTCCCGGGACAGTGAGGACCGGGGAGCTGTTTTTT. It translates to CASSPGTVRTGELFF.

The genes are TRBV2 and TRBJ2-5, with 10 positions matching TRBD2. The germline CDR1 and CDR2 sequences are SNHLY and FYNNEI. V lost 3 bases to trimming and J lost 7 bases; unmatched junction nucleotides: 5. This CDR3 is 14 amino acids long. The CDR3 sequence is CASSEASGSGTQYF. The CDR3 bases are TGTGCCAGCAGTGAGGCTAGCGGGAGTGGGACCCAGTACTTC. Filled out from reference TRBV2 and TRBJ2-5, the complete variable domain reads EPEVTQTPSHQVTQMGQEVILRCVPISNHLYFYWYRQILGQKVEFLVSFYNNEISEKSEIFDDQFSVERPDGSNFTLKIRSTKLEDSAMYFCASSEASGSGTQYFGPGTRLLVL.

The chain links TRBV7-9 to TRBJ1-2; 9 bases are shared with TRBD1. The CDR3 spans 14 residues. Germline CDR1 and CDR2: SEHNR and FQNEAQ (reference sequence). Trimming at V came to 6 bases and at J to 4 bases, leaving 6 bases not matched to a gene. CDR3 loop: CASSRWDRVYGYTF. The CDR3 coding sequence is TGTGCCAGCAGTAGATGGGACAGGGTCTATGGCTACACCTTC.

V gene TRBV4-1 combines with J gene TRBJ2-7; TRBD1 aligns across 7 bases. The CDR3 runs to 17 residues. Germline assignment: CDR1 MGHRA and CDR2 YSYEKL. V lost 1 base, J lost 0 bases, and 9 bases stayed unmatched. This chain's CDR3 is CASSQVGFGTDSYEQYF. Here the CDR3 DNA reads TGCGCCAGCAGCCAAGTGGGGTTCGGGACAGACTCCTACGAGCAGTACTTC.

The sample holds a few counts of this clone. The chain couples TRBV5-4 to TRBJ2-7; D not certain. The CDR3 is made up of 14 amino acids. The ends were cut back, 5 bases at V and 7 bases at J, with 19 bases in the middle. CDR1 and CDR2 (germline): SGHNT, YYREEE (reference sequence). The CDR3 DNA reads TGTGCCAGCAGTTTAGACACCTCCGTGGGTGAGCAGTACTTC. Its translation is CASSLDTSVGEQYF.

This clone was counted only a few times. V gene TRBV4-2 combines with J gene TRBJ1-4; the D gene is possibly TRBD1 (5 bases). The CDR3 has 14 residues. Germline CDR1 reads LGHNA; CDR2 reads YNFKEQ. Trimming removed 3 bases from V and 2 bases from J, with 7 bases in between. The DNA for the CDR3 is TGTGCCAGCAGCCACGGGGGGACTAATGAAAAACTGTTTTTT. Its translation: CASSHGGTNEKLFF.

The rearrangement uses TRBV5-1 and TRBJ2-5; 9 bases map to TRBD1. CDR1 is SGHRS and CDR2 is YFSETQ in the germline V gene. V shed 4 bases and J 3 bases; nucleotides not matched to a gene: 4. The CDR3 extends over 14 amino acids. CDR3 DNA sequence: TGCGCCAGCAGCCTAAGGACAGGGGAAGAGACCCAGTACTTC. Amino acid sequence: CASSLRTGEETQYF.

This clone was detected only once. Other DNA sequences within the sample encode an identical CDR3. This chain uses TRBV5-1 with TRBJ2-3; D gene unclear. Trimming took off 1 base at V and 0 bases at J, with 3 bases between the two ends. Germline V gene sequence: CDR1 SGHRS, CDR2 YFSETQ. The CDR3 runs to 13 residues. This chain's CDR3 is CASSLLSTDTQYF. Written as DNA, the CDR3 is TGCGCCAGCAGCTTGCTTAGCACAGATACGCAGTATTTT.

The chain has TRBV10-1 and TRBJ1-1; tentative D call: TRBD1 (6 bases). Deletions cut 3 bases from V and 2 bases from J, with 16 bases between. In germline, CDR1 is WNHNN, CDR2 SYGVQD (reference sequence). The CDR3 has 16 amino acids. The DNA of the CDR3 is TGCGCCAGCAGTGACCGACCGACAGGAAGCAACACTGAAGCTTTCTTT. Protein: CASSDRPTGSNTEAFF.